The next 14 T cell receptor beta chains were all read from a single sample in a study of cytomegalovirus exposure and HLA in healthy donors (dated by TCRdb to the late 2010s). Preparation of the library involved the immunoSEQ multiplex PCR assay. A mixture of 60 forward primers for TCR Vbeta segments and 13 reverse primers for TCR Jbeta segments was used in the multiplex PCR. In its TCRdb copy, this immuneACCESS table keeps in-frame sequences only and misses some clones. Where compared with another copy, unresolved V genes explain less than half of these, and the others have no known cause. The sample profile shows about 160,000 clones; 65% to 90% of them were found once. The ten largest clones take up around 10% of the sample. What was sequenced was PBMCs. These receptors all stem from a man aged 45-60 years in good health and CMV-seropositive.

V usage is TRBV9 and J usage is TRBJ2-7; 7 bases fit TRBD1. The V gene end was trimmed by 0 bases and the J gene end by 5 bases; junction bases not matched to a gene: 5. Looked up from germline, CDR1 is SGDLS and CDR2 is YYNGEE. This CDR3 comprises 14 residues. The CDR3 loop reads CASSVVPGGNEQYF. The CDR3 DNA is TGTGCCAGCAGCGTAGTGCCAGGGGGAAACGAGCAGTACTTC.

V gene TRBV6-1 combines with J gene TRBJ2-4, with TRBD2 matching 8 bases. V lost 8 bases, J lost 0 bases, and 3 bases stayed unmatched. The CDR3 consists of 14 residues. CDR1 MNHNS and CDR2 SASEGT come from the germline V gene. CDR3 DNA sequence: TGTGCCAGCGCCCTAGCGGGAGCCAAAAACATTCAGTACTTC. Protein sequence: CASALAGAKNIQYF.

This CDR3 is CASSFDSGDGDTQYF. The CDR3 bases are TGCGCCAGCAGCTTCGATTCCGGGGATGGGGATACGCAGTATTTT. V gene TRBV5-1 combines with J gene TRBJ2-3; D might be TRBD2 (5 bases). This CDR3 spans 15 amino acids. V dropped 2 bases and J dropped 6 bases, with 16 bases sitting between them. Germline V gene sequence: CDR1 SGHRS, CDR2 YFSETQ.

This clone was counted once. The V call is TRBV30, the J call TRBJ1-1, with 7 bases matching TRBD1. This CDR3 is 14 amino acids long. V lost 3 bases and J lost 4; bases outside the gene matches: 8. Germline V gene data show CDR1 as GTSNPN and CDR2 as SVGIG (reference sequence). Here the CDR3 reads CAWSLARGFTEAFF. In nucleotides, the CDR3 is TGTGCCTGGAGCCTGGCCAGGGGGTTCACTGAAGCTTTCTTT.

The gene calls are TRBV30 and TRBJ2-3; tentative D call: TRBD2 (5 bases). Trimming removed 3 bases at V and 2 bases at J, with 15 bases between. The CDR3 contains 15 residues. Germline V gene lookup returns CDR1 GTSNPN and CDR2 SVGIG (reference sequence). CDR3 DNA sequence: TGTGCCTGGAGAGCCGGGGTGGTGAACACAGATACGCAGTATTTT. This encodes CAWRAGVVNTDTQYF. Using reference TRBV30 and TRBJ2-3 for the parts outside the CDR3, the full variable domain is SQTIHQWPATLVQPVGSPLSLECTVEGTSNPNLYWYRQAAGRGLQLLFYSVGIGQISSEVPQNLSASRPQDRQFILSSKKLLLSDSGFYLCAWRAGVVNTDTQYFGPGTRLTVL.

This chain joins TRBV28 and TRBJ1-2, with 8 nucleotides matching TRBD1. CDR1 is MDHEN, CDR2 SYDVKM, per germline. The V gene end was trimmed by 4 bases and the J gene end by 3 bases; junction bases not matched to a gene: 7. This CDR3 is 15 amino acids long. CDR3 loop: CASSWGDRTDYGYTF. The DNA for the CDR3 is TGTGCCAGCAGTTGGGGGGACAGGACCGACTATGGCTACACCTTC.

The rearrangement joins TRBV9 to TRBJ2-7, with 10 bases matching TRBD1. The CDR3 runs 14 residues. The germline CDR1 and CDR2 sequences are SGDLS and YYNGEE. J was trimmed by 5 bases and V by 2 bases; bases with no gene match: 4. CDR3 sequence (DNA): TGTGCCAGCAGCGTTGGGACAGGGGTCCACGAGCAGTACTTC. It specifies CASSVGTGVHEQYF.

The CDR3 here is CASSLGTVNTGELFF. CDR3 sequence (DNA): TGTGCCAGCAGCCTCGGGACAGTGAACACCGGGGAGCTGTTTTTT. V usage is TRBV6-5 and J usage is TRBJ2-2, with 7 bases aligning to TRBD1. The CDR3 consists of 15 residues. After removal of 6 bases from V and 1 base from J, the junction contained 5 bases not matched to a gene. From germline, CDR1 is MNHEY and CDR2 SVGAGI.

The chain links TRBV28 to TRBJ2-5; D might be TRBD2 (5 bases). The DNA end lines up better with TRBJ2-7; the J call may be wrong. The CDR3 sequence is 13 residues long. Germline CDR1 MDHEN, CDR2 SYDVKM. This chain's CDR3 is CASSSSGTYEQYF. In DNA form, the CDR3 reads TGTGCCAGCAGTTCAAGCGGAACCTACGAGCAGTACTTC.

The genes are TRBV19 and TRBJ2-1, with 8 bases fitting TRBD2. The J segment lost 2 bases and the V segment lost 7 bases, leaving 10 bases of the junction unmatched. Germline CDR1 reads LNHDA; CDR2 reads SQIVND (reference sequence). The CDR3 is 16 residues long. In DNA form, the CDR3 reads TGTGCCAGTAAGGATGTGGCGGGAGGAACCTACAATGAGCAGTTCTTC. Its protein is CASKDVAGGTYNEQFF.

This clone was counted only a few times. This rearrangement joins TRBV30 to TRBJ2-3, with TRBD1 matching 10 bases. Germline loops: CDR1 GTSNPN, CDR2 SVGIG (reference sequence). The V segment lost 3 bases and the J segment 4 bases; nucleotides outside the gene matches: 4. The CDR3 has 14 residues. This CDR3 reads CAWSDGQGADTQYF. The CDR3 bases are TGTGCCTGGAGCGATGGACAGGGGGCAGATACGCAGTATTTT.

The CDR3 DNA reads TGTGCCAGCAGTTTAGGACGGGGCTCTGGGGCCAACGTCCTGACTTTC. This sequence encodes CASSLGRGSGANVLTF. The V call is TRBV28, the J call TRBJ2-6, with TRBD2 as a possible D gene (5 bases). The CDR3 is 16 amino acids. Germline loops: CDR1 MDHEN, CDR2 SYDVKM. V dropped 2 bases and J dropped 0 bases, with 8 bases sitting between them.

CDR3 region: CASSPSPTREQYF. The CDR3 DNA sequence: TGTGCCAGCAGCCCTAGTCCAACCCGCGAGCAGTACTTC. The V gene is TRBV11-3, the J gene TRBJ2-7; D is unresolved. CDR3 length equals 13 residues. Germline loops: CDR1 SGHNT, CDR2 YENEEA. V lost 5 bases to trimming and J lost 6 bases, with 14 bases between them.

The rearrangement uses TRBV6-1 and TRBJ1-3; 8 bases are shared with TRBD1. The germline gives CDR1 MNHNS, CDR2 SASEGT. J lost 0 bases, V lost 3 bases, and 7 bases had no gene match. This CDR3 region has 17 residues. As DNA, the CDR3 is TGTGCCAGCAGTGAGACGCGGGACAGGAGCTCTGGAAACACCATATATTTT. Translation gives CASSETRDRSSGNTIYF.